The clone carrying this T cell receptor (beta chain) has a single count. The record originates from a study of control samples from healthy donors and cancer patients. TCRdb's table, derived via immunoSEQ multiplex PCR, lists solely in-frame clones and lacks some. The repertoire holds 120,000 or so clones, with more than 85% as singletons. The sample consisted of blood. The sequence came from a man younger than 30 in good health.

The CDR3 coding sequence is TGTGCCAGTACCCAAGACAGGGGAGGAAGCAATCAGCCCCAGCATTTT. This codes for CASTQDRGGSNQPQHF. J is TRBJ1-5 and V is TRBV19, with TRBD1 matching 8 bases. The CDR3 totals 16 residues. The germline gives CDR1 LNHDA, CDR2 SQIVND (reference sequence). With 7 bases clipped from V and 1 base from J, the junction kept 9 bases outside the gene matches.